Listed here are 3 T cell receptor beta chains from one sample, sequenced in a study of vaccination and CD4 T cells after COVID-19. Treatment specified: approximately 9-day PBMC culture with coronavirus spike peptide pools or control peptides (ViraFEST assay). These receptors have no known antigen. The Oncomine TCR Beta short-read assay was applied to DNA of cultured CD4+ T cells. TCRdb used MiXCR to reprocess the PCR reads, holding one entry per CDR3 protein. The sample has about 19,000 distinct CDR3 sequences; roughly 29% are singletons. Sequencing used cultured CD4+ T cells from blood. These receptor sequences come from a human donor with COVID-19.

In DNA form, the CDR3 reads TGCAGTGCTAGAGCAGCGGGGGGGCCCGGCGGGGAGCTGTTTTTT. Its protein product is CSARAAGGPGGELFF. V is TRBV20-1 and J is TRBJ2-2; TRBD2 aligns across 10 bases. The length of the CDR3 is 15 residues. V trimming: 1 base; J trimming: 7 bases; junction bases outside the gene matches: 6. Germline V gives CDR1 DFQATT, CDR2 SNEGSKA (reference sequence).

This clonotype was seen a handful of times. Compared with germline, one end of the junction differs, possibly owing to a read error. The J gene is TRBJ1-3, the V gene TRBV7-7; D perhaps matches TRBD1 (5 bases). Germline CDR1 is SSHAT and CDR2 is FNYEAQ (reference sequence). CDR3 size: 14 residues. CDR3 sequence: CASSFPGRGNTIYF. The CDR3 DNA is TGTGCTAGCAGCTTTCCAGGGAGGGGAAACACCATATATTTT. Together with reference TRBV7-7 and TRBJ1-3, the CDR3 gives the full variable domain: GAGVSQSPRYKVTKRGQDVTLRCDPISSHATLYWYQQALGQGPEFLTYFNYEAQPDKSGLPSDRFSAERPEGSISTLTIQRTEQRDSAMYRCASSFPGRGNTIYFGEGSWLTVV.

The rearrangement uses TRBV28 and TRBJ2-2, with D unclear. Germline assignment: CDR1 MDHEN and CDR2 SYDVKM. Trimming cost V 2 bases and J 6 bases, with 7 bases left between them. The CDR3 totals 13 residues. The CDR3 nucleotides are TGTGCCAGCAGTTTAGGTGGTGCCGGGGAGCTGTTTTTT. Translated: CASSLGGAGELFF.